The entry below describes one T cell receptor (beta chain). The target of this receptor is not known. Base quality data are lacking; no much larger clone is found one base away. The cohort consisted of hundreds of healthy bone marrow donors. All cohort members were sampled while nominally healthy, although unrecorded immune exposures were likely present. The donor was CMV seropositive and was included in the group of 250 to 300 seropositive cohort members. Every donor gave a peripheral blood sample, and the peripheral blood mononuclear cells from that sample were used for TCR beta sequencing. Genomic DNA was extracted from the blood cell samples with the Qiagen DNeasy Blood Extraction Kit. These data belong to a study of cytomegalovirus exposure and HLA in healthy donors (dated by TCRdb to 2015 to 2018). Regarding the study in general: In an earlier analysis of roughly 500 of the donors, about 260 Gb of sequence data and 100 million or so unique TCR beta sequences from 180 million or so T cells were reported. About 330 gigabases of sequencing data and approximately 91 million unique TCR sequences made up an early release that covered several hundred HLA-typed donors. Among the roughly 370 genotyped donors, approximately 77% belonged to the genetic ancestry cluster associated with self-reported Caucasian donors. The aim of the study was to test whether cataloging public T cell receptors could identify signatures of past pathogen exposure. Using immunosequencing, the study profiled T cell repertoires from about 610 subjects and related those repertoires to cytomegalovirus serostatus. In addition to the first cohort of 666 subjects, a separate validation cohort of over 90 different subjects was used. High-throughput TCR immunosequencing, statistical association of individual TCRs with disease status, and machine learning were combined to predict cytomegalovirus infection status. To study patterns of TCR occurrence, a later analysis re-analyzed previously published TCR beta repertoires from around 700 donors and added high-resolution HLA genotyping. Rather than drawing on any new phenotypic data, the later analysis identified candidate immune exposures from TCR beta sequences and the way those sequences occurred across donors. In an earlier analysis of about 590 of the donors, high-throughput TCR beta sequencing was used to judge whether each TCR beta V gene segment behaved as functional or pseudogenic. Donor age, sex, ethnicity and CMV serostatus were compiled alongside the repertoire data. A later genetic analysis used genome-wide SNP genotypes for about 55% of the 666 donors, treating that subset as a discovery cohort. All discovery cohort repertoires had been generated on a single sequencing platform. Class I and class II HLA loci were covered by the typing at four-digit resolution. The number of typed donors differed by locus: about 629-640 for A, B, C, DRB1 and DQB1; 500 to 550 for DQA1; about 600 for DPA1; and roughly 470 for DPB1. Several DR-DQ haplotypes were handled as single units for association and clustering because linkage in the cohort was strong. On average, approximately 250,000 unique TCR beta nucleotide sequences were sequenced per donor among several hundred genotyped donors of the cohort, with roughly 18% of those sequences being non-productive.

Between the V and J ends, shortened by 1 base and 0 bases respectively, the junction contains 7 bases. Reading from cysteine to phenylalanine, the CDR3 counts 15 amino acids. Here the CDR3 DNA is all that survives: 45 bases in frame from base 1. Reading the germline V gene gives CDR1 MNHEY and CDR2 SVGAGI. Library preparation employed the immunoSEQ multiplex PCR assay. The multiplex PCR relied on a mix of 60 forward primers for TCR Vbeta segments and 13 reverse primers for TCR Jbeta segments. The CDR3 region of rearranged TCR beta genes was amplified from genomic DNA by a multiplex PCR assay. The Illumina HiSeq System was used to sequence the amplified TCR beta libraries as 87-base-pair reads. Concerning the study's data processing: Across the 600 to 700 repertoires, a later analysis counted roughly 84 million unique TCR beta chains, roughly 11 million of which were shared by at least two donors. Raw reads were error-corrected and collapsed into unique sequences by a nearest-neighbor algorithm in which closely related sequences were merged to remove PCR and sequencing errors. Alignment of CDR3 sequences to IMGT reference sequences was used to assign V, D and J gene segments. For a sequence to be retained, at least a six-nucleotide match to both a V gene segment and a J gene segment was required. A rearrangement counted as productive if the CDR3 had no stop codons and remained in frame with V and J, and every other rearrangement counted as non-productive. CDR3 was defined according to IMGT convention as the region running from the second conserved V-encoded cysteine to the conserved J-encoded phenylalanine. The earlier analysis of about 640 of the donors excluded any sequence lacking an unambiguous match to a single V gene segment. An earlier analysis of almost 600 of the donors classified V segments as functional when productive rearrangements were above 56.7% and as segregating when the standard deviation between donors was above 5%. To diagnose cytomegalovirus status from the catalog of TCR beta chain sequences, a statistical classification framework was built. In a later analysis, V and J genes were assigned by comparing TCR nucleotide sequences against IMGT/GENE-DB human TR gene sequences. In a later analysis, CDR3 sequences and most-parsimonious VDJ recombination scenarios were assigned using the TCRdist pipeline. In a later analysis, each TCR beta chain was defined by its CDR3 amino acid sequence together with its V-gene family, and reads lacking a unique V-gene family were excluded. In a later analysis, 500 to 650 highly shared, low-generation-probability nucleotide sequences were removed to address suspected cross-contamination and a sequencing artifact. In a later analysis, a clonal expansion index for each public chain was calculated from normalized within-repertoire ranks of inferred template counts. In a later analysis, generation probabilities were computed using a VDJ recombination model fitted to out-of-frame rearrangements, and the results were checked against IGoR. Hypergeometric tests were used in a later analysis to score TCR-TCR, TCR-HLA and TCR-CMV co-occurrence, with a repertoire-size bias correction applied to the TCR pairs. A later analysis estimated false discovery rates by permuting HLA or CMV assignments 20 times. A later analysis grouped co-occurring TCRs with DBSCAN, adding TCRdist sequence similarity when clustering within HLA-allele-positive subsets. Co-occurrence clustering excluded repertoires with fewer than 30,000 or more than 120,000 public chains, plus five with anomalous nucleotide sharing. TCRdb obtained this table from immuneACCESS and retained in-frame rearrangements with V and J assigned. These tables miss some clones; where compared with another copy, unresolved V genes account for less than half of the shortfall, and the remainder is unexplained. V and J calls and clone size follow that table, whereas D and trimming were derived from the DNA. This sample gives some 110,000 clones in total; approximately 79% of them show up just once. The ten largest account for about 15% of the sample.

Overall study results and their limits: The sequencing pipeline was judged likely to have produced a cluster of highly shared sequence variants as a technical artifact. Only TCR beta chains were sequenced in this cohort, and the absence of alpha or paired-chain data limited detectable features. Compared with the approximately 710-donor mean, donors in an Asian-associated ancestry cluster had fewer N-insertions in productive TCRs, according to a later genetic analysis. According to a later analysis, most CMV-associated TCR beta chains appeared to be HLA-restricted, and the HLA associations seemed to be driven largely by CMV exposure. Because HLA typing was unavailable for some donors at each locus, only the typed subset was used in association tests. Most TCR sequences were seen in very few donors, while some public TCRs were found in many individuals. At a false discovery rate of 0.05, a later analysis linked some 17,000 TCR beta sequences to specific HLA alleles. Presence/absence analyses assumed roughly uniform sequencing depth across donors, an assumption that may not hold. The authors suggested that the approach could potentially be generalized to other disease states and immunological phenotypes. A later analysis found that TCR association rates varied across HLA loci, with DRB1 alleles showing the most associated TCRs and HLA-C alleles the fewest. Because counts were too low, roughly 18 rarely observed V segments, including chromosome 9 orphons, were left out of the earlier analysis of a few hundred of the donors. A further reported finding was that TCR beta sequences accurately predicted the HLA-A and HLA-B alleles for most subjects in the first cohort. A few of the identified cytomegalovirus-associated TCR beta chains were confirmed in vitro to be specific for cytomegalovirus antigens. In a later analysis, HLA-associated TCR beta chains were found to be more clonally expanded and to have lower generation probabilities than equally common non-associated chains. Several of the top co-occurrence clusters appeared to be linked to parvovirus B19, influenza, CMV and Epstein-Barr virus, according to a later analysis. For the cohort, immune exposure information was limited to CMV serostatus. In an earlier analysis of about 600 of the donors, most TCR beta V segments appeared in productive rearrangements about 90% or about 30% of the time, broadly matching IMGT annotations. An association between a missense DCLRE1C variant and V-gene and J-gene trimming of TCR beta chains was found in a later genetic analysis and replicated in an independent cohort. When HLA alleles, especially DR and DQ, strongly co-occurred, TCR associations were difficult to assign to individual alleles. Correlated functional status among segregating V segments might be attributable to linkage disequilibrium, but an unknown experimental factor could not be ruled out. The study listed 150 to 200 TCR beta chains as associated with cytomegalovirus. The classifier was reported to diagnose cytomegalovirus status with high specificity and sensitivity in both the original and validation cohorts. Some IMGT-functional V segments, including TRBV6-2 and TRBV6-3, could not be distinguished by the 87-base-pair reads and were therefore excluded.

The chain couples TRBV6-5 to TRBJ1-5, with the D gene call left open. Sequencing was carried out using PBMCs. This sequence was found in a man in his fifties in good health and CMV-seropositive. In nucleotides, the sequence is TGTGCCAGCAGTTACTACGGGAATAGCAATCAGCCCCAGCATTTT. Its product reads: CASSYYGNSNQPQHF.